This T cell receptor beta chain was observed in a study of blood T cell repertoires in COVID-19. Study-level information: In each case, the material was cDNA or gDNA derived from T cells, B-cell-depleted T cells, or PBMCs.

Participant reports of clinical history set cohort assignment. The study counted Cohort 3 donors as recovered given two negative PCRs, clearance, or symptom resolution. Data came from immunoSEQ multiplex PCR; TCRdb stores just in-frame clones and leaves some out. This table holds about 160,000 clones, around 89% found once. The CDR3 contains 17 residues. The V gene's germline CDR1 is WSHSY and CDR2 SAAADI. V lost 4 bases and J 4 bases, leaving 17 bases between the germline ends. Sample: PBMCs or T cells enriched from blood (not recorded which). The chain carries TRBV10-2 and TRBJ2-6, with TRBD2 as a possible D gene (5 bases). The origin of this receptor is a woman between 50 and 59 years old who had recovered from COVID-19. CDR3: CASSGYRGPWGANVLTF. The CDR3 nucleotides are TGCGCCAGCAGTGGATACAGAGGGCCGTGGGGGGCCAACGTCCTGACTTTC.